Listed below are T cell receptor beta chains from one sample, sequenced in a study of tumor-infiltrating lymphocytes in primary liver carcinoma. TCRdb ran MiXCR on the multiplex PCR reads and lists one entry per CDR3 protein. The sample has about 44,000 distinct CDR3 sequences, roughly 80% seen once. Sequenced: tumor-adjacent normal liver tissue. All receptors come from a woman in her twenties or thirties with primary liver carcinoma and hepatitis B virus infection. Both conserved end residues are part of each CDR3. The D gene is left open where the match is weak. Clone size is not always given. Where it is, it says once, few, many or a class for expanded clones.

cdr3_aa: CASSGTYYGYTF
cdr3_nt: TGTGCCAGCAGTGGAACCTACTATGGCTACACCTTC
j_call: TRBJ1-2
d_call: -
v_call: TRBV2
clone_size: many

cdr3_aa: CASRPGTGLKETQYF
cdr3_nt: TGTGCCAGCAGGCCCGGGACAGGGCTGAAGGAGACCCAGTACTTC
j_call: TRBJ2-5
d_call: TRBD1
v_call: TRBV12-3/TRBV12-4
clone_size: -

cdr3_aa: CASSWEGLAGNDEQFF
cdr3_nt: TGTGCCAGCAGCTGGGAGGGACTAGCTGGGAACGATGAGCAGTTCTTC
j_call: TRBJ2-1
d_call: TRBD2
v_call: TRBV11-2
clone_size: -

cdr3_aa: CASSVAEPYEQYF
cdr3_nt: TGTGCCAGCTCCGTAGCGGAGCCCTACGAGCAATACTTC
j_call: TRBJ2-7
d_call: -
v_call: TRBV6-6
clone_size: -

cdr3_aa: CASSQVTSGSWQQYF
cdr3_nt: TGCGCCAGCAGCCAAGTGACTAGCGGGAGTTGGCAGCAGTACTTC
j_call: TRBJ2-7
d_call: TRBD2
v_call: TRBV4-3
clone_size: -

cdr3_aa: CASSLEDTDTQYF
cdr3_nt: TGTGCCAGCAGCTTAGAAGACACAGATACGCAGTATTTT
j_call: TRBJ2-3
d_call: -
v_call: TRBV13
clone_size: many

cdr3_aa: CANSQDYINGQFF
cdr3_nt: TGTGCCAACAGCCAAGATTATATCAATGGGCAGTTCTTC
j_call: TRBJ2-1
d_call: -
v_call: TRBV4-1
clone_size: -

cdr3_aa: CASSIDRVATEAIF
cdr3_nt: TGTGCCAGCAGCATAGACAGGGTAGCGACCGAAGCTATCTTT
j_call: TRBJ1-1
d_call: TRBD1
v_call: TRBV11-2
clone_size: -

cdr3_aa: CTSSLGLSHDYGYTF
cdr3_nt: TGCACCAGCAGTTTAGGTCTCTCCCACGACTATGGCTACACCTTC
j_call: TRBJ1-2
d_call: -
v_call: TRBV12-3/TRBV12-4
clone_size: -

cdr3_aa: CASSVPGLAGDTAYEQYF
cdr3_nt: TGTGCCAGCAGCGTCCCGGGACTAGCGGGAGACACGGCCTACGAGCAGTACTTC
j_call: TRBJ2-7
d_call: TRBD2
v_call: TRBV7-9
clone_size: -

cdr3_aa: CASSLSGELFF
cdr3_nt: TGCGCCAGCAGCTTGTCCGGGGAGCTGTTTTTT
j_call: TRBJ2-2
d_call: -
v_call: TRBV5-1
clone_size: many

cdr3_aa: CASRKGGSVADTQFF
cdr3_nt: TGTGCCAGCAGGAAAGGCGGGAGTGTAGCAGATACGCAGTTTTTT
j_call: TRBJ2-3
d_call: TRBD2
v_call: TRBV11-2
clone_size: -

cdr3_aa: CARNPRSTSPSTDTQYF
cdr3_nt: TGTGCCAGAAATCCCCGTTCGACTAGCCCTAGCACAGATACGCAGTATTTT
j_call: TRBJ2-3
d_call: TRBD2
v_call: TRBV12-3/TRBV12-4
clone_size: -

cdr3_aa: CASNYKDSGSYEQYF
cdr3_nt: TGTGCCAGCAACTACAAGGACAGCGGCTCCTACGAGCAATACTTC
j_call: TRBJ2-7
d_call: -
v_call: TRBV6-5
clone_size: -

cdr3_aa: CARSLLSGSSYEHYF
cdr3_nt: TGTGCCAGAAGTTTGCTATCGGGTAGCTCCTACGAGCACTACTTC
j_call: TRBJ2-7
d_call: -
v_call: TRBV28
clone_size: -

cdr3_aa: CASSHIRKSNQPQHF
cdr3_nt: TGTGCCAGTAGTCACATTCGGAAGAGCAATCAGCCCCAGCATTTT
j_call: TRBJ1-5
d_call: -
v_call: TRBV6-6
clone_size: once

cdr3_aa: CASGSVAYEQYF
cdr3_nt: TGTGCCAGCGGTAGCGTCGCCTACGAACAGTACTTC
j_call: TRBJ2-4
d_call: -
v_call: TRBV12-3/TRBV12-4
clone_size: -

cdr3_aa: CASSPGQVSYGYAF
cdr3_nt: TGTGCCAGCAGCCCGGGACAGGTGAGCTATGGCTACGCCTTC
j_call: TRBJ1-2
d_call: TRBD1
v_call: TRBV5-4
clone_size: -

cdr3_aa: CASSITGFNEKLFF
cdr3_nt: TGTGCCAGTAGTATTACAGGCTTTAATGAAAAACTGTTTTTT
j_call: TRBJ1-4
d_call: -
v_call: TRBV19
clone_size: once

cdr3_aa: CANSLVQRNEQYF
cdr3_nt: TGTGCCAACAGTTTAGTCCAACGGAACGAGCAGTATTTC
j_call: TRBJ2-7
d_call: -
v_call: TRBV12-3/TRBV12-4
clone_size: -

cdr3_aa: CASSPASGNRETQYF
cdr3_nt: TGTGCCAGCAGCCCTGCTAGCGGGAATAGAGAGACCCAATACTTC
j_call: TRBJ2-5
d_call: TRBD2
v_call: TRBV12-3/TRBV12-4
clone_size: few

cdr3_aa: CASCLDRTEGYEQYF
cdr3_nt: TGTGCCAGCTGCTTAGACAGGACAGAGGGCTACGAGCAGTACTTC
j_call: TRBJ2-7
d_call: -
v_call: TRBV11-2
clone_size: -

cdr3_aa: CASRYTGVRPEAFF
cdr3_nt: TGTGCCAGCAGATATACAGGGGTTAGGCCTGAAGCTTTCTTT
j_call: TRBJ1-1
d_call: TRBD1
v_call: TRBV11-2
clone_size: -

cdr3_aa: CASQGGGIYNEQFF
cdr3_nt: TGCGCCAGCCAAGGGGGGGGCATCTACAATGAGCAGTTCTTC
j_call: TRBJ2-1
d_call: -
v_call: TRBV5-1
clone_size: many

cdr3_aa: CASGQGGGGGYTF
cdr3_nt: TGTGCCTCCGGTCAGGGGGGGGGCGGAGGCTACACCTTC
j_call: TRBJ1-2
d_call: TRBD1
v_call: TRBV11-3
clone_size: -

cdr3_aa: CASNYSSGSSYERYF
cdr3_nt: TGTGCCAGCAATTACTCTAGCGGGAGCTCCTACGAGCGGTACTTC
j_call: TRBJ2-7
d_call: TRBD2
v_call: TRBV6-5
clone_size: -

cdr3_aa: CANNPGTEAFF
cdr3_nt: TGTGCCAACAACCCCGGGACAGAAGCATTCTTT
j_call: TRBJ1-1
d_call: TRBD1
v_call: TRBV11-2
clone_size: -

cdr3_aa: CACSLLRGGFKNIQYF
cdr3_nt: TGTGCCTGCAGTCTCCTCAGAGGGGGTTTCAAAAACATTCAGTACTTC
j_call: TRBJ2-4
d_call: -
v_call: TRBV7-9
clone_size: -

cdr3_aa: CASGTREGPSTGELSF
cdr3_nt: TGTGCCAGCGGTACCCGGGAGGGACCCAGCACCGGGGAGCTGTCTTTT
j_call: TRBJ2-2
d_call: TRBD2
v_call: TRBV6-6
clone_size: -

cdr3_aa: CASSLGAAVNNEQFF
cdr3_nt: TGTGCCAGCAGCCTCGGCGCGGCGGTTAACAATGAGCAGTTCTTC
j_call: TRBJ2-1
d_call: -
v_call: TRBV5-6
clone_size: -

cdr3_aa: CASSGQGEAYSEQFF
cdr3_nt: TGTGCCAGCAGTGGACAGGGTGAGGCCTACAGTGAGCAGTTCTTC
j_call: TRBJ2-1
d_call: TRBD1
v_call: TRBV11-2
clone_size: -

cdr3_aa: CASSAQGHYGYIF
cdr3_nt: TGCGCCAGCAGTGCACAAGGTCACTATGGCTACATCTTC
j_call: TRBJ1-2
d_call: -
v_call: TRBV12-3/TRBV12-4
clone_size: -

cdr3_aa: CASSRGNGQFF
cdr3_nt: TGTGCCAGCAGCCGGGGCAATGGGCAGTTCTTC
j_call: TRBJ2-1
d_call: -
v_call: TRBV6-5
clone_size: -

cdr3_aa: CASSPGDYEQCF
cdr3_nt: TGTGCCAGCAGCCCCGGGGACTACGAGCAGTGCTTC
j_call: TRBJ2-7
d_call: TRBD2
v_call: TRBV11-2
clone_size: -

cdr3_aa: CASSPDTQLNTGELFF
cdr3_nt: TGTGCCAGCAGCCCCGATACCCAATTGAACACCGGGGAACTCTTTTTT
j_call: TRBJ2-2
d_call: -
v_call: TRBV11-2
clone_size: -

cdr3_aa: CASSRGDSASYEQYF
cdr3_nt: TGTGCCAGCAGCCGGGGGGACTCTGCCTCTTACGAGCAGTACTTC
j_call: TRBJ2-7
d_call: TRBD2
v_call: TRBV6-2/TRBV6-3
clone_size: -

cdr3_aa: CASSPRGPHEQSF
cdr3_nt: TGCGCCAGCAGTCCCAGGGGACCGCATGAGCAGTCCTTC
j_call: TRBJ2-1
d_call: -
v_call: TRBV10-2
clone_size: -

cdr3_aa: CANRDLNTEVFF
cdr3_nt: TGTGCCAACAGGGACCTGAACACTGAAGTTTTCTTT
j_call: TRBJ1-1
d_call: -
v_call: TRBV6-5
clone_size: -

cdr3_aa: CAWESGRPPETQYF
cdr3_nt: TGTGCCTGGGAGAGCGGGAGGCCCCCAGAAACGCAGTATTTT
j_call: TRBJ2-3
d_call: TRBD2
v_call: TRBV30
clone_size: -

cdr3_aa: CASSLDRGSEQYF
cdr3_nt: TGTGCAAGCAGCCTTGACAGGGGCAGCGAGCAGTACTTC
j_call: TRBJ2-7
d_call: TRBD1
v_call: TRBV7-9
clone_size: -

cdr3_aa: CASRCIGGRAEAFF
cdr3_nt: TGTGCCAGCAGATGTATAGGGGGGAGGGCAGAAGCTTTCTTT
j_call: TRBJ1-1
d_call: -
v_call: TRBV11-2
clone_size: -

cdr3_aa: CASSPVEGRGNTEAFF
cdr3_nt: TGTGCCAGCAGCCCCGTCGAGGGGAGAGGGAACACTGAAGCTTTCTTT
j_call: TRBJ1-1
d_call: -
v_call: TRBV4-2
clone_size: many

cdr3_aa: CASSWAWDTGTQYF
cdr3_nt: TGTGCCAGCAGCTGGGCGTGGGACACTGGGACCCAGTACTTC
j_call: TRBJ2-5
d_call: -
v_call: TRBV11-1
clone_size: -

cdr3_aa: CACSPDPLDGELFF
cdr3_nt: TGTGCCTGCAGCCCGGATCCCTTGGACGGGGAGCTGTTTTTT
j_call: TRBJ2-2
d_call: -
v_call: TRBV7-3
clone_size: -